Listed below are T cell receptor beta chains from one sample, sequenced in a study of blood T cells in healthy people across ages. TCRdb re-called the 5' RACE reads through MiXCR, storing one row per CDR3 protein. The sample includes 600,000 to 850,000 distinct CDR3 sequences, around 46% of them seen just once. What was sequenced was blood. These receptors were taken from a woman aged 55-70 years in good health. Both conserved end residues are part of each CDR3. D genes are given only for firm matches. Expanded clones are given a class, and other clones once, few, many or no size at all.

j_call clone_size v_call d_call cdr3_aa cdr3_nt
TRBJ1-5 NA TRBV5-1 NA CASSLGPSDSNQSQHF TGCGCCAGCAGCCTGGGGCCTTCCGATAGCAATCAGTCCCAGCATTTT
TRBJ2-1 NA TRBV12-3/TRBV12-4 TRBD2 CASIPAAGGAYNEQFF TGTGCCAGCATTCCCGCCGCGGGGGGCGCCTACAATGAGCAGTTCTTC
TRBJ2-7 NA TRBV20-1 NA CSAPSGTERGEQYF TGCAGTGCTCCATCCGGGACGGAACGTGGGGAGCAGTACTTC
TRBJ1-1 NA TRBV27 NA CASYRNLNTEAFF TGTGCCAGTTACAGGAATCTGAACACTGAAGCTTTCTTT
TRBJ2-1 few TRBV20-1 TRBD2 CSARVPDGASGGFNEQFF TGCAGTGCTAGAGTCCCCGATGGCGCTAGCGGGGGGTTCAATGAGCAGTTCTTC
TRBJ2-3 NA TRBV30 NA CAWSVPGAGPTDTQYF TGTGCCTGGAGTGTACCCGGGGCAGGGCCCACAGATACGCAGTATTTT
TRBJ2-5 NA TRBV20-1 TRBD2 CSARDVGLAGVRQYF TGCAGTGCTAGGGATGTCGGACTAGCGGGAGTTCGGCAGTACTTC
TRBJ2-2 NA TRBV7-8 NA CASSLAGAGAGELFF TGTGCCAGCAGCTTAGCAGGCGCGGGTGCCGGGGAGCTGTTTTTT
TRBJ1-6 NA TRBV4-1 NA CASSQESLQLHF TGCGCCAGCAGCCAAGAATCTCTGCAACTCCACTTT
TRBJ2-1 NA TRBV5-1 NA CASSPELRGSYNEQFF TGCGCCAGCAGCCCGGAACTTAGAGGCTCCTACAATGAGCAGTTCTTC
TRBJ2-1 many TRBV6-2/TRBV6-3 TRBD2 CASSPLPAGGGEQFF TGTGCCAGCAGCCCTCTCCCAGCGGGAGGCGGTGAGCAGTTCTTC
TRBJ1-2 NA TRBV21-1 NA CASSLRTGGYTF TGTGCCAGCAGCCTACGGACAGGCGGCTACACCTTC
TRBJ2-2 many TRBV29-1 TRBD2 CSVEGLAGGPPGGELFF TGCAGCGTTGAGGGACTAGCGGGAGGCCCGCCCGGCGGGGAGCTGTTTTTT
TRBJ2-3 NA TRBV29-1 NA CSVQRTDTQYF TGCAGCGTCCAACGGACGGATACGCAGTATTTT
TRBJ2-1 many TRBV20-1 NA CSAPSVRSYNEQFF TGCAGTGCTCCTAGCGTCCGGTCCTACAATGAGCAGTTCTTC
TRBJ2-1 NA TRBV5-6 NA CASSRGSYNERFF TGTGCCAGCAGCCGTGGCTCCTACAATGAGCGGTTCTTC
TRBJ2-5 few TRBV20-1 NA CSARGRDWRGQETQYF TGCAGTGCTAGAGGCAGGGACTGGAGAGGTCAGGAGACCCAGTACTTC
TRBJ2-1 NA TRBV10-1 NA CASSESGRIEQFF TGCGCCAGCAGTGAGTCAGGACGTATTGAGCAGTTCTTC
TRBJ2-5 many TRBV7-9 NA CASSPDVETQYF TGTGCCAGCAGCCCCGATGTGGAGACCCAGTACTTC
TRBJ1-5 NA TRBV20-1 TRBD1 CGARQGGGNQPQHF TGCGGTGCTAGACAGGGAGGGGGCAATCAGCCCCAGCATTTT
TRBJ1-5 NA TRBV4-1 NA CASSQDDSSSNQPQHF TGCGCCAGCAGCCAAGATGACAGTTCCTCCAATCAGCCCCAGCATTTT
TRBJ1-4 NA TRBV7-2 TRBD1 CASSSWTGALRRNEKLFF TGTGCCAGCAGCTCCTGGACAGGGGCCCTCCGACGAAATGAAAAACTGTTTTTT
TRBJ2-1 NA TRBV7-9 NA CASSPGIAEQFF TGTGCCAGCAGCCCTGGGATAGCTGAGCAGTTCTTC
TRBJ2-5 NA TRBV2 NA CASRHGGGTGFPREQYF TGTGCCAGCCGCCACGGGGGAGGTACAGGTTTTCCCAGAGAGCAGTACTTC
TRBJ2-3 NA TRBV7-8 TRBD2 CASLPRGRAVSDTQYF TGTGCCAGCCTTCCCCGGGGGAGGGCCGTATCAGATACGCAGTATTTT
TRBJ1-2 NA TRBV6-5 NA CASRMDGPGGYTF TGTGCCAGCAGGATGGACGGTCCGGGGGGCTACACCTTC
TRBJ2-7 few TRBV6-5 NA CATSDQYEQYF TGTGCCACCTCCGATCAGTACGAGCAGTACTTC
TRBJ2-7 NA TRBV20-1 TRBD2 CSAREGGSYEQYF TGCAGTGCTCGGGAGGGGGGCTCCTACGAGCAGTACTTC
TRBJ1-1 NA TRBV6-2/TRBV6-3 TRBD1 CASSYVLGGGEVNTEAFF TGTGCCAGCAGTTACGTCTTGGGAGGGGGCGAAGTGAACACTGAAGCTTTCTTT
TRBJ1-2 NA TRBV20-1 NA CSAAGDGGYTF TGCAGTGCTGCCGGGGACGGCGGCTACACCTTC
TRBJ2-3 NA TRBV12-5 NA CASGLNSDTQYF TGTGCTAGTGGTTTGAACTCAGATACGCAGTATTTT
TRBJ1-2 NA TRBV3-1 NA CASSQGGQTFGYGYTF TGTGCCAGCAGCCAAGGAGGACAGACGTTTGGCTATGGCTACACCTTC
TRBJ2-1 NA TRBV7-9 TRBD1 CASSSEQGARVVDEQFF TGTGCCAGCAGCTCCGAACAGGGGGCTCGTGTAGTCGATGAGCAGTTCTTC
TRBJ2-5 NA TRBV20-1 TRBD2 CSARRSAGGQETQYF TGCAGTGCTAGACGTAGCGCGGGAGGACAAGAGACCCAGTACTTC
TRBJ2-7 many TRBV28 TRBD1 CACLAQGMGEQYF TGTGCCTGCCTCGCACAGGGGATGGGCGAGCAGTACTTC
TRBJ2-5 NA TRBV29-1 TRBD2 CSGVKRGTQETQYF TGCAGCGGAGTCAAGCGGGGGACGCAAGAGACCCAGTACTTC
TRBJ1-1 NA TRBV19 TRBD1 CASSRGQGSAEAFF TGTGCCAGTAGTAGAGGACAGGGGAGTGCTGAAGCTTTCTTT
TRBJ1-6 NA TRBV9 NA CASSADSLNSPLYF TGTGCCAGCAGCGCGGACAGCCTAAATTCACCCCTCTACTTT
TRBJ2-7 few TRBV20-1 TRBD1 CSASPMTGDSYEQYF TGCAGTGCCAGCCCCATGACAGGGGACTCCTACGAGCAGTACTTC
TRBJ1-1 NA TRBV10-3 NA CASSKQGDTEAFF TGTGCCAGCAGTAAACAGGGTGACACTGAAGCTTTCTTT
TRBJ2-3 few TRBV6-1 NA CASSETLRGSTDTQYF TGTGCCAGCAGTGAAACCCTTAGGGGTAGCACAGATACGCAGTATTTT
TRBJ2-5 NA TRBV7-2 TRBD2 CASSLAPATSGSQETQYF TGTGCCAGCAGCTTAGCCCCCGCGACTAGCGGGAGCCAAGAGACCCAGTACTTC
TRBJ2-1 NA TRBV11-3 TRBD1 CASSLDPGGTNEQFF TGTGCCAGCAGCTTAGACCCAGGGGGCACCAATGAGCAGTTCTTC
TRBJ2-7 NA TRBV12-3/TRBV12-4 NA CASSLAQQTEQYF TGTGCCAGCAGTTTAGCGCAACAGACCGAGCAGTACTTC
TRBJ2-7 few TRBV11-1 TRBD2 CASREGSGHTYEQYF TGTGCCAGCAGGGAAGGTAGCGGGCATACCTACGAGCAGTACTTC
TRBJ2-1 NA TRBV6-2/TRBV6-3 TRBD2 CASRGGKLYRRSYGFF TGTGCCAGCAGGGGGGGGAAGTTGTACCGCCGCTCCTATGGGTTCTTC
TRBJ1-2 few TRBV3-1 NA CASSQDQTTAGYTF TGTGCCAGCAGCCAAGATCAGACGACAGCCGGCTACACCTTC
TRBJ2-4 NA TRBV12-3/TRBV12-4 NA CASSSSVGAWYF TGTGCCAGCAGTTCCAGCGTAGGGGCATGGTACTTC
TRBJ2-4 few TRBV2 NA CASGGGQVILAKNIQYF TGTGCCAGCGGCGGGGGCCAGGTGATACTAGCCAAAAACATTCAGTACTTC
TRBJ1-2 NA TRBV20-1 NA CSAKLQGSGGYTF TGCAGTGCGAAGCTTCAGGGATCTGGGGGCTACACCTTC
TRBJ2-5 few TRBV18 NA CASSSRGRGDQETQYF TGTGCCAGCTCATCGCGGGGCAGGGGAGACCAAGAGACCCAGTACTTC
TRBJ2-2 NA TRBV27 TRBD2 CASSTTSGVSGELFF TGTGCCAGCAGCACTACTAGCGGGGTTTCCGGGGAGCTGTTTTTT
TRBJ2-5 NA TRBV18 NA CASSRARAQYF TGTGCCAGCTCACGGGCAAGGGCCCAGTACTTC
TRBJ2-3 few TRBV5-4 TRBD2 CASSLASGTADTQYF TGTGCCAGCAGCTTGGCTAGCGGGACCGCAGATACGCAGTATTTT
TRBJ2-7 few TRBV7-2 TRBD2 CASSWEGLYEQYF TGTGCCAGCAGCTGGGAGGGATTATACGAGCAGTACTTC
TRBJ2-7 NA TRBV18 NA CASSPRDSTTSEQYF TGTGCCAGCTCACCACGAGACAGTACTACGTCCGAGCAGTACTTC
TRBJ2-5 NA TRBV20-1 NA CSALASRRVKTQYF TGCAGTGCTTTGGCTAGTCGGAGGGTAAAGACCCAGTACTTC
TRBJ2-3 NA TRBV14 NA CASSQLSGSRTDTQYF TGTGCCAGCAGCCAATTATCCGGGAGTCGTACAGATACGCAGTATTTT
TRBJ2-3 many TRBV12-3/TRBV12-4 NA CASTSWAQASTDTQYF TGTGCCAGCACTTCTTGGGCCCAGGCTAGCACAGATACGCAGTATTTT
TRBJ2-1 once TRBV7-6 TRBD1 CASSKFGTGGHNEQFF TGTGCCAGCAGCAAATTCGGGACAGGGGGCCACAATGAGCAGTTCTTC